The 2 T cell receptor beta chains below come from one sample, sequenced in a study of CD8 T cells in ankylosing spondylitis. For these receptors, no antigen is known. General study findings and limits: Several highly homologous variants made up a TCR beta motif, and this motif appeared characteristic of ankylosing spondylitis blood.

Using its own MiXCR run on the 5' RACE reads, TCRdb lists one record per CDR3 protein. The table includes 670,000 or so distinct CDR3 sequences, over 15% detected once. Sequenced material: blood, either unsorted or a sorted T cell fraction (not recorded which). The receptors shown here come from a male donor with ankylosing spondylitis.

The chain recombines TRBV20-1 with TRBJ2-3, with D unresolved. The CDR3 has 13 residues. Trimming shortened V by 5 bases and J by 1 base, and 10 bases separated the two germline ends. Looked up from germline, CDR1 is DFQATT and CDR2 is SNEGSKA (reference sequence). CDR3 DNA: TGCAGTGCTGATCTGTGGGGCACAGATACGCAGTATTTT. Protein product: CSADLWGTDTQYF.

This clonotype has ten or more counts. The gene calls are TRBV25-1 and TRBJ2-7; no firm D call. This CDR3 has 11 residues. V lost 5 bases and J 9 bases, leaving 11 bases between the germline ends. Germline V lookup: CDR1 MGHDK, CDR2 SYGVNS. CDR3 in DNA: TGTGCCAGCAGTCATTCAATTGGGCAGTACTTC. Protein sequence: CASSHSIGQYF.